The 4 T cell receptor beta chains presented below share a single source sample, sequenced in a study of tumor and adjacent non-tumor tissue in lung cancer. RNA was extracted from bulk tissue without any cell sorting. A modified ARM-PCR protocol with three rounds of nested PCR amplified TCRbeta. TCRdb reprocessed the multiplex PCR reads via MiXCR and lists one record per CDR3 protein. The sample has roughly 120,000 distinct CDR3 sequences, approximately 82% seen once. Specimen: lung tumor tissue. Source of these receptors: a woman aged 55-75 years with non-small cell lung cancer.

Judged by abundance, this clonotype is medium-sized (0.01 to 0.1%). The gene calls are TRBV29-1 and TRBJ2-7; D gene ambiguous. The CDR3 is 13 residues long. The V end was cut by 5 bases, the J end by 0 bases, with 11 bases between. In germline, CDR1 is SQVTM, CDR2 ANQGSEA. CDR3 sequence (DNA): TGCAGCGTTTTAGACACATTCTCCTACGAGCAGTACTTC. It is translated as CSVLDTFSYEQYF.

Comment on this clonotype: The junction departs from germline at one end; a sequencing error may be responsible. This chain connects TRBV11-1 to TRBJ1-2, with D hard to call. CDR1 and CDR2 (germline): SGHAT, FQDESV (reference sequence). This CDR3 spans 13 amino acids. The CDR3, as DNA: TGTGTCAGCACCGAAAGCGGGTTTATGGCTAACACCTTC. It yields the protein CVSTESGFMANTF.

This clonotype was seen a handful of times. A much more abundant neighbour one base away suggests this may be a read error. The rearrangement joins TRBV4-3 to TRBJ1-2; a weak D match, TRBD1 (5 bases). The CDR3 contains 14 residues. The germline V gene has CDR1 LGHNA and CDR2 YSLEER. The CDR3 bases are TGCGCCAGCAGCCTCATGGGGGTGGACTATGACTACACCTTC. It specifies CASSLMGVDYDYTF.

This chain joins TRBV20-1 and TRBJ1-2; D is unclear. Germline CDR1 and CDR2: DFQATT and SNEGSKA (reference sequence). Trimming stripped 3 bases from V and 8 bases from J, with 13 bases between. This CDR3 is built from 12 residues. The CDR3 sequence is CSASSLYSGYTF. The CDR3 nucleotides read TGCAGTGCTAGCAGTCTGTATTCCGGCTACACCTTC.